This entry lists 14 T cell receptor beta chains sequenced from one sample in a study of blood T cell repertoires in COVID-19. Sequencing used immunoSEQ multiplex PCR; TCRdb keeps in-frame clones, though not all of them. The repertoire holds about 120,000 clones, with approximately 88% as singletons. Input material: peripheral blood. Receptors originate from a man aged 45-65 years with acute or convalescent COVID-19.

V usage is TRBV2 and J usage is TRBJ1-5, with a weak D call TRBD1 (6 bases). Trimming pared 4 bases from V and 7 bases from J, leaving 11 bases between. The germline gives CDR1 SNHLY, CDR2 FYNNEI. This CDR3 spans 13 amino acids. The CDR3 sequence is CASSVGQTQPQHF. DNA of the CDR3: TGTGCCAGCAGTGTAGGACAGACCCAGCCCCAGCATTTT.

The gene calls are TRBV19 and TRBJ1-2, with TRBD1 matching over 7 bases. Germline lookup yields CDR1 LNHDA and CDR2 SQIVND (reference sequence). The CDR3 has 16 amino acids. Trimming at V came to 3 bases and at J to 0 bases, leaving 7 bases not matched to a gene. CDR3: CASSMDRNPTNYGYTF. The CDR3 nucleotides are TGTGCCAGTAGTATGGACAGGAACCCAACTAACTATGGCTACACCTTC.

This clone was observed a single time. The chain carries TRBV28 and TRBJ2-7, with D perhaps TRBD1 (6 bases). The length of the CDR3 is 14 residues. In germline, CDR1 is MDHEN, CDR2 SYDVKM. V lost 2 bases and J lost 2, with 10 bases in between. In DNA form, the CDR3 reads TGTGCCAGCAGTTTAACAGGGTTGACCTACGAGCAGTACTTC. Amino acid sequence: CASSLTGLTYEQYF.

V is TRBV9 and J is TRBJ2-5, with D possibly being TRBD2 (6 bases). Per the germline V gene, CDR1 is SGDLS and CDR2 is YYNGEE. V was pared by 5 bases and J by 4 bases, with 21 bases between. The CDR3 covers 16 residues. The CDR3 loop reads CASSPGRESLRETQYF. The CDR3 DNA reads as TGTGCCAGCAGTCCTGGGCGGGAAAGCCTAAGAGAGACCCAGTACTTC.

The chain uses TRBV10-3 and TRBJ1-2; D gene uncertain. The CDR3 has 12 amino acids. The germline V gene has CDR1 ENHRY and CDR2 SYGVKD. Trimming took off 2 bases at V and 7 bases at J, with 8 bases between the two ends. DNA of the CDR3: TGTGCCATCAGTGAGGCGGTTGGTGGCTACACCTTC. Its protein is CAISEAVGGYTF.

The J gene is TRBJ2-5, the V gene TRBV2; the D gene is possibly TRBD1 (5 bases). Trimming took off 7 bases at V and 4 bases at J, with 22 bases between the two ends. This CDR3 is 16 amino acids long. Germline values: CDR1 SNHLY, CDR2 FYNNEI. The CDR3 sequence is CASNFRGLAWGETQYF. CDR3 nucleotides: TGTGCCAGCAACTTTAGGGGCCTCGCCTGGGGAGAGACCCAGTACTTC.

Remarks on this clone: An end of the junction differs from the germline gene, which may be a read error. V usage is TRBV7-9 and J usage is TRBJ2-5, with a possible D match to TRBD1 (5 bases). This CDR3 region has 14 residues. CDR1 is SEHNR, CDR2 FQNEAQ, per germline (reference sequence). The CDR3: CASGFLKGQETQYF. CDR3 bases: TGTGCCAGCGGCTTCCTAAAGGGGCAAGAGACCCAGTACTTC.

This chain uses TRBV5-1 with TRBJ2-1; 11 positions agree with TRBD2. From germline, CDR1 is SGHRS and CDR2 YFSETQ. Trimming removed 2 bases from V and 5 bases from J; junction bases left unmatched: 6. The CDR3 extends over 16 amino acids. CDR3 nucleotides: TGCGCCAGCAGCTTAATTAGCGGGAGGGCCCACAATGAGCAGTTCTTC. Protein sequence: CASSLISGRAHNEQFF. Drawing the rest from reference TRBV5-1 and TRBJ2-1, the complete variable domain is KAGVTQTPRYLIKTRGQQVTLSCSPISGHRSVSWYQQTPGQGLQFLFEYFSETQRNKGNFPGRFSGRQFSNSRSEMNVSTLELGDSALYLCASSLISGRAHNEQFFGPGTRLTVL.

The chain joins TRBV27 to TRBJ1-2; no firm D call. In germline, CDR1 is MNHEY, CDR2 SMNVEV (reference sequence). Deletions cut 0 bases from V and 4 bases from J, with 12 bases between. The CDR3 is made up of 15 amino acids. CDR3 protein: CASSLSGRKIYGYTF. In nucleotides, the CDR3 is TGTGCCAGCAGTTTATCCGGGAGGAAAATCTATGGCTACACCTTC.

This clone is labeled large. V and J are TRBV4-2 and TRBJ2-1; D is undetermined. This CDR3 is 16 amino acids long. Looked up from germline, CDR1 is LGHNA and CDR2 is YNFKEQ. V was trimmed by 1 base and J by 0 bases, leaving 10 bases between them. The CDR3 region is CASSQVTPRSYNEQFF. The CDR3 nucleotides are TGTGCCAGCAGCCAAGTCACACCCCGCTCCTACAATGAGCAGTTCTTC.

The V and J genes are TRBV11-2 and TRBJ2-1; no definite D call. Germline V gene sequence: CDR1 SGHAT, CDR2 FQNNGV. The V gene lost 2 bases and the J gene lost 2 bases, with 13 bases spanning the gap. The CDR3 contains 16 residues. The CDR3: CASSLNGASPYNEQFF. DNA of the CDR3: TGTGCCAGCAGCTTAAACGGAGCGAGCCCCTACAATGAGCAGTTCTTC.

CDR3 sequence: CASSFGLYSGEQFF. The CDR3, as DNA: TGCGCCAGCAGCTTTGGCTTATACAGCGGTGAGCAGTTCTTC. The rearrangement joins TRBV5-1 to TRBJ2-1; D is perhaps TRBD2 (5 bases). The germline V and J ends were trimmed by 2 bases and 9 bases, with 15 bases remaining between them. Germline values: CDR1 SGHRS, CDR2 YFSETQ. CDR3 size: 14 residues.

The genes are TRBV12-5 and TRBJ2-3, with TRBD2 identical over 15 bases. V lost 6 bases, J lost 0 bases, and 4 bases stayed unmatched. The CDR3 extends over 17 amino acids. Germline CDR1 is LGHNT and CDR2 is FRNRAP. This chain's CDR3 is CASGWTSGGGSTDTQYF. As DNA, the CDR3 is TGTGCTAGTGGATGGACTAGCGGGGGGGGTAGCACAGATACGCAGTATTTT.

The chain joins TRBV27 to TRBJ2-7; D might be TRBD2 (6 bases). V lost 8 bases to trimming and J lost 0 bases, with 14 bases between them. CDR3 length: 14 residues. Germline-derived CDR1 and CDR2 are MNHEY and SMNVEV (reference sequence). For the CDR3, the DNA is TGTGCCAGCTCCATGGGACTTCACTCCTACGAGCAGTACTTC. Translation: CASSMGLHSYEQYF.